This T cell receptor beta chain was recovered during a study of blood T cell repertoires in COVID-19. Under the authors' procedure: By means of reference gene primer amplification, nucleated cell counts were estimated. The assay was immunoSEQ multiplex PCR, and TCRdb's table has in-frame clones only and misses some. The V and J calls and clone size were taken over from that table, and D and trimming were inferred from the DNA. The data contain under 85,000 clones, more than 60% of them seen just once; the ten biggest clones take up around 30%. With 4 bases clipped from V and 10 bases from J, the junction kept 24 bases outside the gene matches. The CDR3 totals 20 residues. Germline CDR1 is SGHTS and CDR2 is YDEGEE.

The receptor's source is an elderly woman with active or convalescent COVID-19. The specimen was peripheral blood. The V gene is TRBV5-8, the J gene TRBJ2-1, with 12 bases lining up with TRBD2. The CDR3 here is CASSGGGVTRLAGDLGEQFF. In nucleotides, the CDR3 is TGTGCCAGCAGCGGAGGGGGGGTTACCCGACTAGCGGGGGACCTCGGAGAGCAGTTCTTC.